These 13 T cell receptor beta chains originate from one sample sequenced in a study of tumor-infiltrating lymphocytes in primary liver carcinoma. The researchers produced TCR beta cDNA from approximately 550 ng total RNA with a constant-region primer. Each TCR beta library was derived from three nested multiplex PCR rounds that employed slightly modified ARM-PCR. The first two PCR rounds used TRBV1-TRBV30 primers with a Cbeta primer, approximately 9 cycles each. TCRdb re-called the multiplex PCR reads with MiXCR, one entry per CDR3 protein. Of hundreds of thousands of distinct CDR3 sequences in the sample, approximately 60% were seen once. The researchers obtained blood RNA from unsorted whole blood and also extracted germline DNA. The sequencing sample was made of peripheral blood. Receptors were obtained from a man aged 35 to 55 with primary liver carcinoma and hepatitis B virus infection.

The chain recombines TRBV11-2 with TRBJ2-3; the D gene is possibly TRBD2 (6 bases). The length of the CDR3 is 15 residues. V dropped 0 bases and J dropped 5 bases, with 12 bases sitting between them. CDR1 and CDR2 (germline): SGHAT, FQNNGV. In DNA form, the CDR3 reads TGTGCCAGCAGCTTAGAACAAGGGAGGAGAGATACGCAGTATTTT. Protein product: CASSLEQGRRDTQYF.

A note on this clonotype: Because the CDR3 is missing its conserved closing phenylalanine or tryptophan, this is likely a read error. It is unclear where the CDR3 begins or ends on the DNA, so no DNA is shown, and the CDR3 is as TCRdb lists it. The chain carries TRBV29-1 and TRBJ2-1; TRBD1, as called in the table, went unchecked against the DNA. The CDR3 has 17 amino acids, counting both end residues. Germline V CDR1 and CDR2: SQVTM, ANQGSEA. The CDR3 spells CSVTGFTGFSSYNEQSS.

This clonotype was counted many times. The chain uses TRBV13 and TRBJ2-5, with D possibly matching TRBD1 (6 bases). The CDR3 sequence is 14 residues long. Trimming left V 5 bases short and J 1 base short, with 11 bases between. Looked up from germline, CDR1 is PRHDT and CDR2 is FYEKMQ (reference sequence). The chain's CDR3 is CASSTRQVQETQYF. The CDR3 DNA follows: TGTGCCAGCAGCACTCGACAGGTCCAAGAGACCCAGTACTTC.

For this clonotype: The conserved phenylalanine or tryptophan is not found at the CDR3 terminus, so this likely reflects a read error. This chain links TRBV6-5 with TRBJ2-2, with D uncertain. Between the trimmed V and J ends, which lost 6 bases and 7 bases, there was a span of 9 bases. The germline V gene has CDR1 MNHEY and CDR2 SVGAGI. The CDR3 extends over 12 amino acids. The CDR3 loop reads CASRPSIGELFL. In nucleotides, the CDR3 is TGTGCCAGCAGACCATCCATCGGGGAGCTGTTTTTA.

In the case of this clonotype: At one boundary the junction diverges from the germline segment, which might be a read error. The chain couples TRBV6-5 to TRBJ2-7, with TRBD2 as a possible D gene (6 bases). Germline V gene sequence: CDR1 MNHEY, CDR2 SVGAGI. The CDR3 covers 13 residues. The CDR3 is CASIGRDFSEQYF. The DNA of the CDR3 is TGTGCCAGCATAGGGCGGGATTTTTCCGAGCAATACTTC.

This clonotype was observed at least ten times. The V and J genes are TRBV29-1 and TRBJ2-5; 7 nucleotides align to TRBD2. Germline values: CDR1 SQVTM, CDR2 ANQGSEA. Trimming removed 0 bases from V and 5 bases from J; junction bases left unmatched: 6. CDR3 length equals 14 residues. CDR3 nucleotide sequence: TGCAGCGTTGAAGATCGGGGAGGGAGTGAGACCCAGTACTTC. It codes for CSVEDRGGSETQYF.

This clonotype was recorded once. Its ends do not fully match the called genes, so a read error is possible. The rearrangement joins TRBV5-4 to TRBJ2-1; 12 bases match TRBD2. The CDR3 spans 18 residues. Germline V gene data show CDR1 as SGHNT and CDR2 as YYREEE (reference sequence). In nucleotides, the CDR3 is TGTGCCAGCAGCTTACCTAGCGGGAGGGAGAGCTCCTACAATGAGCAGTCCTTC. This translates into CASSLPSGRESSYNEQSF.

Regarding this clonotype: A much larger clonotype is one base distant, so this may be a read error. The chain joins TRBV6-2 or TRBV6-3 to TRBJ1-1, with D perhaps TRBD1 (5 bases). This CDR3 region has 12 residues. The germline CDR1 and CDR2 sequences are MNHEY and SVGEGT. V was shortened by 10 bases and J by 5 bases, with 14 bases between the two germline ends. CDR3 loop: CAIRDIWTEAFF. CDR3 DNA: TGTGCCATCAGGGATATATGGACTGAAGCTTTCTTT.

Many counts were recorded for this clonotype. The chain employs TRBV29-1 and TRBJ2-7; tentatively, D is TRBD1 or TRBD2 (5 bases each). This CDR3 is 14 amino acids long. Germline lookup yields CDR1 SQVTM and CDR2 ANQGSEA. V lost 5 bases to trimming and J lost 3 bases, with 17 bases between them. CDR3 protein: CSVSRTGANYEQYF. The CDR3 DNA reads TGCAGCGTTTCTAGAACCGGGGCCAACTACGAGCAGTACTTC.

The rearrangement uses TRBV28 and TRBJ1-5, with TRBD1 matching over 8 bases. This CDR3 has 18 amino acids. Germline V lookup: CDR1 MDHEN, CDR2 SYDVKM. With V trimmed by 5 bases and J by 0 bases, 12 bases remained unmatched. Here the CDR3 DNA reads TGTGCCAGCAGTCCACCCGGGACAGGCTTTTATAGCAATCAGCCCCAGCATTTT. Translation gives CASSPPGTGFYSNQPQHF.

On this clonotype itself: The junction does not match germline at one end; this may be a read error. V gene TRBV11-1 combines with J gene TRBJ1-2, with TRBD1 as a possible D gene (5 bases). Germline CDR1 reads SGHAT; CDR2 reads FQDESV (reference sequence). This CDR3 region has 14 residues. This chain's CDR3 is CDSSLSPGNYGYAF. CDR3 in DNA: TGTGACAGCAGCTTATCGCCAGGGAACTATGGCTACGCCTTC.

In its sample, this clonotype was seen once. Given a much more abundant clone one base away, this may be a read error. The chain recombines TRBV29-1 with TRBJ1-4; D is ambiguous. The ends were cut back, 6 bases at V and 2 bases at J, with 7 bases in the middle. The CDR3 covers 12 residues. Germline assignment: CDR1 SQVTM and CDR2 ANQGSEA. The CDR3 nucleotides read TGCAGCGTCTCGGACACTAATGAAAAACTGTTTTTT. As protein: CSVSDTNEKLFF.

DNA for the CDR3: TGTGCCAGCAGTTTAGTGATACTAGCGGCCCAAGAGACCCAGTACTTC. It yields the protein CASSLVILAAQETQYF. This chain joins TRBV28 and TRBJ2-5, with TRBD2 matching 8 bases. The CDR3 spans 16 residues. J lost 1 base, V lost 2 bases, and 6 bases had no gene match. Germline V CDR1 and CDR2: MDHEN, SYDVKM. Full variable domain (remainder filled in from reference TRBV28 and TRBJ2-5): DVKVTQSSRYLVKRTGEKVFLECVQDMDHENMFWYRQDPGLGLRLIYFSYDVKMKEKGDIPEGYSVSREKKERFSLILESASTNQTSMYLCASSLVILAAQETQYFGPGTRLLVL.